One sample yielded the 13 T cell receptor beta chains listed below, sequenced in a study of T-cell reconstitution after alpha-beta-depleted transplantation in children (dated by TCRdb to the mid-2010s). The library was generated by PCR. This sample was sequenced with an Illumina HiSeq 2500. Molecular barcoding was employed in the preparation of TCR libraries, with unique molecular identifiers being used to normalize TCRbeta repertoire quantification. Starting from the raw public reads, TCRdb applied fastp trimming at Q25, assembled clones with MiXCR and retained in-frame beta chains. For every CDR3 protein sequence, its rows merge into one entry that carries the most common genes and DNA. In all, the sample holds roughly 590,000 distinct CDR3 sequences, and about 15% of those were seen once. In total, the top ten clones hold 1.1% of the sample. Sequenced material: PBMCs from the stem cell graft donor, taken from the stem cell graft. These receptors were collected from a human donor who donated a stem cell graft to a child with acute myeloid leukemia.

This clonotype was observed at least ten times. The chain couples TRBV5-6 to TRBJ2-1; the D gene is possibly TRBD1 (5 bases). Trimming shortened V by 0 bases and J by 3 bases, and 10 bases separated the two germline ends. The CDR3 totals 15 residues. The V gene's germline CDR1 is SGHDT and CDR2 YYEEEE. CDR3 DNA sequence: TGTGCCAGCAGCTTGGACAGGCGGTACTACAATGAGCAGTTCTTC. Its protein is CASSLDRRYYNEQFF.

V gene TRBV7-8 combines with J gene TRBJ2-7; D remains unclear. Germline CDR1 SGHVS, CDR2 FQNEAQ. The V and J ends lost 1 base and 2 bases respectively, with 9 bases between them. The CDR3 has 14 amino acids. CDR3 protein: CASSLDSYTYEQYF. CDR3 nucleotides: TGTGCCAGCAGCTTAGACAGTTACACCTACGAGCAGTACTTC.

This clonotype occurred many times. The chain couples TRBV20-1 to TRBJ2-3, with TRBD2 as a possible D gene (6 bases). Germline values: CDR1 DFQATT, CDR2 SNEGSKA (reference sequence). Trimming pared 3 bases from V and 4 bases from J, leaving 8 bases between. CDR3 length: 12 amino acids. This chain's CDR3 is CSARGGADTQYF. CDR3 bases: TGCAGTGCTAGGGGGGGAGCAGATACGCAGTATTTT.

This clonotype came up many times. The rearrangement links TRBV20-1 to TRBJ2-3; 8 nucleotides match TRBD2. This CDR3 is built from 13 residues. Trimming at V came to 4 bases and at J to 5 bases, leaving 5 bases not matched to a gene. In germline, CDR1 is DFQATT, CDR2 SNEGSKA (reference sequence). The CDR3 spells CSAMGLDQDTQYF. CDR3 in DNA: TGCAGTGCTATGGGACTAGATCAAGATACGCAGTATTTT.

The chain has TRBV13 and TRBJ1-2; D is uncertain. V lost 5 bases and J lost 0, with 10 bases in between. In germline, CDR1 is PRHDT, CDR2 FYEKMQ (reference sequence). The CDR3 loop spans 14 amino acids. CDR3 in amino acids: CASSHSISNYGYTF. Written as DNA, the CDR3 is TGTGCCAGCAGCCACAGTATCTCTAACTATGGCTACACCTTC.

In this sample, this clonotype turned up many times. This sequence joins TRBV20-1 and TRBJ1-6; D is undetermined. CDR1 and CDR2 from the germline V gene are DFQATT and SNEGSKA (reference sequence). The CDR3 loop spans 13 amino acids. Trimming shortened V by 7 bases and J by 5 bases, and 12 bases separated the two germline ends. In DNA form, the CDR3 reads TGCAGTGTATTCGTTGGTGATAATTCACCCCTCCACTTT. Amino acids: CSVFVGDNSPLHF.

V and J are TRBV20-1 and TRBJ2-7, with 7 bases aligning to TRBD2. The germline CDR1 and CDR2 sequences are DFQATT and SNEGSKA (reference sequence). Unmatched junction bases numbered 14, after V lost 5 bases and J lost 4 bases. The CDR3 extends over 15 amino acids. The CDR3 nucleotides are TGCAGTGCTGATTCGGATCAGCGGGATATTTACGAGCAGTACGTC. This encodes CSADSDQRDIYEQYV.

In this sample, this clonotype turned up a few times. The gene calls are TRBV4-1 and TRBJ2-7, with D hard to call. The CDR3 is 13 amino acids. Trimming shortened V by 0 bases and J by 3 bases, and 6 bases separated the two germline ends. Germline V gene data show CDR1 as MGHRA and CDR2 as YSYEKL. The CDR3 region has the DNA TGCGCCAGCAGCCAAGATCTGGACTACGAGCAGTACGTC. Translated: CASSQDLDYEQYV.

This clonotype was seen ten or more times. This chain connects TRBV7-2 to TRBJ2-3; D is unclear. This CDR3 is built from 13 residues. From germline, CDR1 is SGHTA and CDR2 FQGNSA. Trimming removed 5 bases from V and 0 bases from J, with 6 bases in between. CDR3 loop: CASSLSSTDTQYF. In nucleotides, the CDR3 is TGTGCCAGCAGCCTTAGTAGCACAGATACGCAGTATTTT. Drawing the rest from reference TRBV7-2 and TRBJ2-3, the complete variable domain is GAGVSQSPSNKVTEKGKDVELRCDPISGHTALYWYRQSLGQGLEFLIYFQGNSAPDKSGLPSDRFSAERTGGSVSTLTIQRTQQEDSAVYLCASSLSSTDTQYFGPGTRLTVL.

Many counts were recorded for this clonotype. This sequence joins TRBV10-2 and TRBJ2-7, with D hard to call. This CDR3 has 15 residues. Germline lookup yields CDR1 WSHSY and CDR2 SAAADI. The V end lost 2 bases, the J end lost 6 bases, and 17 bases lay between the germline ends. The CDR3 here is CASSEPFSVGREQYV. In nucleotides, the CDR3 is TGCGCCAGCAGTGAGCCGTTTTCTGTAGGGCGCGAGCAGTACGTC.

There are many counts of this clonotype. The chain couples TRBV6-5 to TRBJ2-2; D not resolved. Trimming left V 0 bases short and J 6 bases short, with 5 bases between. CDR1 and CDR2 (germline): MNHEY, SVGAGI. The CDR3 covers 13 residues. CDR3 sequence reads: CASSYSTAGELFF. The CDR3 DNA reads TGTGCCAGCAGTTACTCGACGGCCGGGGAGCTGTTTTTT.

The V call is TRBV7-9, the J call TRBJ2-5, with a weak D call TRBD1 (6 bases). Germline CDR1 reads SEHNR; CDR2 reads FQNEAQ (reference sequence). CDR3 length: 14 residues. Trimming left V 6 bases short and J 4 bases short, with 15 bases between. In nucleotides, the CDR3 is TGTGCCAGCAGTAGACCTGGGGGCGCAGAGACCCAGTACTTC. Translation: CASSRPGGAETQYF.

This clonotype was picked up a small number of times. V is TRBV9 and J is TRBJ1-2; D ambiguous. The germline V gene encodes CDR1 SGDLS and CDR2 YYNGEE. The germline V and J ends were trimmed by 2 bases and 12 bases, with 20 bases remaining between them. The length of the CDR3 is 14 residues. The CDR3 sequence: CASSVTSGPLGDTF. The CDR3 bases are TGTGCCAGCAGCGTGACCTCCGGGCCCCTGGGAGACACCTTC.